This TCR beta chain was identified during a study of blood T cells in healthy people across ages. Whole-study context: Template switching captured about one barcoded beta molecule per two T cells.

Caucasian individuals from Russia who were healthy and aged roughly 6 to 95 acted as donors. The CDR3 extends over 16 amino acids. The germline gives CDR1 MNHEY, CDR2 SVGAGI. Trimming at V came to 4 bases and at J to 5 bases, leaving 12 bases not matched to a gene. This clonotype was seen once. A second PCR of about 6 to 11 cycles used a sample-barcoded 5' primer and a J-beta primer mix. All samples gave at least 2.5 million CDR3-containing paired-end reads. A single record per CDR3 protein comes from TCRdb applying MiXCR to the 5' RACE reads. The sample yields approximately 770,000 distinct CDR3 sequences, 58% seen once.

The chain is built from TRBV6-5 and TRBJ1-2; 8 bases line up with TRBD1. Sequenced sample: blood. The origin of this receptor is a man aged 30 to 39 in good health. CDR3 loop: CASSSPTGVDSYGYTF. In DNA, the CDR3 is TGTGCCAGCAGTTCACCGACAGGGGTGGATTCTTATGGCTACACCTTC.